This TCR beta chain was documented in a study of Tregs in tolerant kidney transplant recipients. Thawed PBMCs were FACS-sorted into unstimulated CD4+CD25+CD127- regulatory T cells, CD4+CD25- non-regulatory cells, CD4 and CD8 cells. The CDR3 has 15 residues. Germline V gives CDR1 SGHVS, CDR2 FQNEAQ. Unmatched junction bases numbered 6, after V lost 2 bases and J lost 9 bases. Profiled with immunoSEQ multiplex PCR; TCRdb holds only in-frame clones, not every one. The data show about 69,000 clones, roughly nine tenths seen once. Sample: CD4+ T cells from blood, taken before the transplant. The source is a human donor who received a combined kidney and bone marrow transplant. The V and J genes are TRBV7-8 and TRBJ2-1; TRBD2 matches 11 bases. CDR3 amino acids: CASSLQLAGVGEQFF. CDR3 sequence (DNA): TGTGCCAGCAGCTTACAACTAGCGGGAGTCGGTGAGCAGTTCTTC. Filled out from reference TRBV7-8 and TRBJ2-1, the complete variable domain reads GAGVSQSPRYKVAKRGQDVALRCDPISGHVSLFWYQQALGQGPEFLTYFQNEAQLDKSGLPSDRFFAERPEGSVSTLKIQRTQQEDSAVYLCASSLQLAGVGEQFFGPGTRLTVL.